Detailed here is one T cell receptor beta chain. These data belong to a study of shared clonotypes between healthy human individuals. CDR1 SGHRS and CDR2 YFSETQ come from the germline V gene. This CDR3 has 15 amino acids. The V gene end was trimmed by 0 bases and the J gene end by 4 bases; junction bases not matched to a gene: 3. Method: immunoSEQ multiplex PCR; TCRdb's copy keeps in-frame clones and lacks some. The data show about 2 million clones, with 90% to 95% seen just once and more than 0.1% held by the top ten. This clonotype was obtained from a man between 18 and 29 years old in good health. Sequences were obtained from naive CD4+ T cells sorted from blood. Regarding subset: CD45RA+ positively selected. The chain is built from TRBV5-1 and TRBJ1-5; 8 nucleotides line up with TRBD1. CDR3 residues: CASSLDRGANQPQHF. CDR3 in DNA: TGCGCCAGCAGCTTGGACAGGGGGGCGAATCAGCCCCAGCATTTT.